The clone carrying this T cell receptor beta chain has a count of ten or more. Its antigen is still unknown. Uncontrolled infections, other autoimmune diseases, pregnancy or lactation led to exclusion of patients. RNA transcripts provided the source from which TCR beta CDR3 regions were amplified. First-round RT-PCR targeting the TCR CDR3 was performed with the HTBI primer set. MiXCR was run by TCRdb on the multiplex PCR reads, yielding one entry per CDR3 protein. The table shows 300,000 to 450,000 distinct CDR3 sequences, with around 18% occurring only once. This CDR3 has 15 residues. Germline V lookup: CDR1 MNHEY, CDR2 SVGAGI. Trimming removed 4 bases from V and 5 bases from J, with 17 bases in between. These data are taken from a study of T cells in Graves' hyperthyroidism and ophthalmopathy. Study findings and constraints: Ophthalmopathy got predicted by the model a median roughly six months before its onset. Most thyroid clonotypes that were expanded above 0.001 also turned up in blood.

The chain joins TRBV6-5 to TRBJ2-5; D unresolved. This TCR came from a woman in her thirties or forties with Graves' ophthalmopathy. Sequencing was carried out using blood. CDR3 bases: TGTGCCAGCAGTTCACGCGAGACCTTTGTCGAGACCCAGTACTTC. This translates into CASSSRETFVETQYF.